The 20 T cell receptor beta chains reported below all come from one sample, sequenced in a study of blood T cell repertoires in COVID-19. TCRdb's copy holds only in-frame clones and misses some; the assay was immunoSEQ multiplex PCR. The sample lists roughly 340,000 clones; about 90% were seen once. Sequencing was done on a sample of PBMCs or T cells enriched from blood (not recorded which). All receptors derive from a man in his forties or fifties in a cohort exposed to, infected with or recovered from COVID-19 (not recorded which).

V usage is TRBV30 and J usage is TRBJ2-2, with 12 nucleotides matching TRBD2. Germline trimming cut 5 bases from V and 6 bases from J; bases unmatched to any gene: 7. This CDR3 contains 15 residues. Germline V gene sequence: CDR1 GTSNPN, CDR2 SVGIG (reference sequence). The CDR3 DNA reads as TGTGCCTGGGACGGACTAGCGGGGATGGCCGGGGAGCTGTTTTTT. Protein: CAWDGLAGMAGELFF.

This clone was recorded only once. Distinct nucleotide sequences in the sample also encode this CDR3. The J gene is TRBJ1-2, the V gene TRBV25-1; perhaps TRBD1 as D (6 bases). V gave up 6 bases and J gave up 2 bases, with 10 bases separating them. This CDR3 is built from 13 residues. Germline V lookup: CDR1 MGHDK, CDR2 SYGVNS. CDR3 DNA: TGTGCCAGCAGAGGTACAGGGAACTATGGCTACACCTTC. Protein product: CASRGTGNYGYTF.

The V call is TRBV2, the J call TRBJ2-2; no clear D gene. Looked up from germline, CDR1 is SNHLY and CDR2 is FYNNEI. The CDR3 consists of 12 residues. Deletions cut 5 bases from V and 4 bases from J, with 5 bases between. The DNA for the CDR3 is TGTGCCAGCAGTCTCCGCACCGGGGAGCTGTTTTTT. Its protein is CASSLRTGELFF.

The V call is TRBV6-5, the J call TRBJ1-6; a weak D match, TRBD1 (6 bases). CDR1 is MNHEY and CDR2 is SVGAGI in the germline V gene. CDR3 length: 15 residues. Trimming cost V 3 bases and J 5 bases, with 11 bases left between them. The CDR3 sequence: CASSYTDRDNSPLHF. CDR3 DNA sequence: TGTGCCAGCAGTTATACGGACAGAGATAATTCACCCCTCCACTTT.

DNA of the CDR3: TGCGCCAGCAGCTTGGCAACAGGTTCTTCGAACACTGAAGCTTTCTTT. Protein product: CASSLATGSSNTEAFF. The rearrangement links TRBV5-1 to TRBJ1-1, with D perhaps TRBD1 (5 bases). Between the trimmed V and J ends, which lost 0 bases and 1 base, there was a span of 13 bases. Germline CDR1 and CDR2: SGHRS and YFSETQ. The CDR3 sequence is 16 residues long. Filled out from reference TRBV5-1 and TRBJ1-1, the complete variable domain reads KAGVTQTPRYLIKTRGQQVTLSCSPISGHRSVSWYQQTPGQGLQFLFEYFSETQRNKGNFPGRFSGRQFSNSRSEMNVSTLELGDSALYLCASSLATGSSNTEAFFGQGTRLTVV.

The chain joins TRBV5-5 to TRBJ2-7, with 9 bases lining up with TRBD1. CDR1 and CDR2 (germline): SGHKS, YYEKEE (reference sequence). After removal of 4 bases from V and 2 bases from J, the junction contained 10 bases not matched to a gene. This CDR3 has 16 amino acids. The CDR3 DNA is TGTGCCAGCAGCCTCGGGACAGGGCTCAGCCCCTACGAGCAGTACTTC. It translates to CASSLGTGLSPYEQYF.

V usage is TRBV6-5 and J usage is TRBJ2-5; 7 bases line up with TRBD2. This CDR3 spans 13 amino acids. CDR1 and CDR2 from the germline V gene are MNHEY and SVGAGI. V shed 5 bases and J 5 bases; nucleotides not matched to a gene: 5. This chain's CDR3 is CASSPPGRETQYF. CDR3 nucleotides: TGTGCCAGCAGTCCCCCCGGGAGGGAGACCCAGTACTTC.

The chain is built from TRBV19 and TRBJ1-5, with TRBD1 matching over 10 bases. CDR1 and CDR2 (germline): LNHDA, SQIVND (reference sequence). The CDR3 runs 15 residues. J lost 2 bases, V lost 8 bases, and 6 bases had no gene match. CDR3 residues: CASRGQGMGNQPQHF. As DNA, the CDR3 is TGTGCCAGTCGGGGACAGGGGATGGGCAATCAGCCCCAGCATTTT.

V gene TRBV4-3 combines with J gene TRBJ2-2; TRBD1 matches 9 bases. Germline CDR1 LGHNA, CDR2 YSLEER. The junction had 11 bases not matched to a gene; V was cut back by 6 bases and J by 6 bases. The CDR3 contains 16 residues. Here the CDR3 DNA reads TGCGCCAGCAGAAGGGGACAGGGTTTATCCTCCGGGGAGCTGTTTTTT. This gives the protein CASRRGQGLSSGELFF.

The genes are TRBV30 and TRBJ1-1; TRBD1 aligns across 7 bases. The germline gives CDR1 GTSNPN, CDR2 SVGIG (reference sequence). V shed 2 bases, J shed 10 bases, and the junction held 10 bases outside the gene matches. The CDR3 spans 13 residues. In DNA form, the CDR3 reads TGTGCCTGGAGTTGGGACAGCGCAATGGGAGCTTTCTTT. Residues: CAWSWDSAMGAFF.

The chain is built from TRBV7-9 and TRBJ1-4; D gene uncertain. The V and J ends lost 3 bases and 6 bases respectively, with 11 bases between them. Germline V gene data show CDR1 as SEHNR and CDR2 as FQNEAQ (reference sequence). This CDR3 comprises 14 residues. The CDR3 is CASSFQQTYEKLFF. The CDR3 DNA sequence: TGTGCCAGCAGCTTCCAACAGACATATGAAAAACTGTTTTTT.

This sequence joins TRBV25-1 and TRBJ1-2; D not resolved. Germline V gene data show CDR1 as MGHDK and CDR2 as SYGVNS. The CDR3 has 18 amino acids. With 1 base removed from V and 0 bases from J, the gap between germline ends came to 18 bases. The CDR3 is CASSESPHSPQANYGYTF. For the CDR3, the DNA is TGTGCCAGCAGTGAATCCCCCCACAGCCCCCAAGCTAACTATGGCTACACCTTC.

With respect to this clone: In the same sample, other DNA sequences code for this CDR3. V is TRBV24-1 and J is TRBJ1-2; 7 nucleotides match TRBD1. Looked up from germline, CDR1 is KGHDR and CDR2 is SFDVKD. The V and J ends lost 4 bases and 2 bases, in that order; junction bases with no gene match: 0. This CDR3 spans 13 amino acids. This CDR3 reads CATSEGQNYGYTF. Here the CDR3 DNA reads TGTGCCACCAGTGAGGGACAGAACTATGGCTACACCTTC.

The chain links TRBV27 to TRBJ2-2, with 7 bases identical to TRBD2. Germline V gene data show CDR1 as MNHEY and CDR2 as SMNVEV (reference sequence). The junction had 4 bases not matched to a gene; V was cut back by 6 bases and J by 0 bases. This CDR3 has 15 amino acids. The CDR3, as DNA: TGTGCCAGCAGCCACGGGAGGTCGAACACCGGGGAGCTGTTTTTT. Translation gives CASSHGRSNTGELFF.

V and J are TRBV5-1 and TRBJ1-6, with TRBD1 identical over 7 bases. V lost 2 bases, J lost 0 bases, and 2 bases stayed unmatched. The CDR3 totals 16 residues. CDR1 SGHRS and CDR2 YFSETQ come from the germline V gene. This chain's CDR3 is CASSFGDSSYNSPLHF. CDR3 bases: TGCGCCAGCAGCTTTGGGGACAGCTCCTATAATTCACCCCTCCACTTT. The variable domain in full, completed from reference TRBV5-1 and TRBJ1-6, reads KAGVTQTPRYLIKTRGQQVTLSCSPISGHRSVSWYQQTPGQGLQFLFEYFSETQRNKGNFPGRFSGRQFSNSRSEMNVSTLELGDSALYLCASSFGDSSYNSPLHFGNGTRLTVT.

The chain is built from TRBV5-6 and TRBJ2-1, with D possibly being TRBD2 (5 bases). The CDR3 extends over 14 amino acids. Looked up from germline, CDR1 is SGHDT and CDR2 is YYEEEE. The V end lost 6 bases, the J end lost 0 bases, and 10 bases lay between the germline ends. The CDR3 DNA sequence: TGTGCCAGCACCGTTGGGAGCTCCTACAATGAGCAGTTCTTC. Encoded protein: CASTVGSSYNEQFF.

The chain carries TRBV2 and TRBJ2-7; 7 bases line up with TRBD1. Trimming at V came to 6 bases and at J to 9 bases, leaving 14 bases not matched to a gene. In germline, CDR1 is SNHLY, CDR2 FYNNEI. The CDR3 totals 14 residues. This CDR3 reads CASRGDSSLRGQYF. The DNA of the CDR3 is TGTGCCAGCAGGGGGGACAGCTCTCTACGAGGGCAGTACTTC.

The chain couples TRBV6-5 to TRBJ2-7; 7 nucleotides match TRBD1. Trimming removed 8 bases from V and 5 bases from J; junction bases left unmatched: 6. This CDR3 region has 12 residues. Germline CDR1 and CDR2: MNHEY and SVGAGI. The DNA of the CDR3 is TGTGCCAGCGGGCAGGGGGTTGACGAGCAGTACTTC. It codes for CASGQGVDEQYF.

This chain connects TRBV25-1 to TRBJ2-5, with 7 positions matching TRBD1. Looked up from germline, CDR1 is MGHDK and CDR2 is SYGVNS. V lost 8 bases and J lost 4; bases outside the gene matches: 13. This CDR3 contains 15 residues. For the CDR3, the DNA is TGTGCCAGCTCCCGCACGGACAGGATCTCAGAGACCCAGTACTTC. It translates to CASSRTDRISETQYF. Full variable domain (missing parts from reference TRBV25-1 and TRBJ2-5): EADIYQTPRYLVIGTGKKITLECSQTMGHDKMYWYQQDPGMELHLIHYSYGVNSTEKGDLSSESTVSRIRTEHFPLTLESARPSHTSQYLCASSRTDRISETQYFGPGTRLLVL.

V and J are TRBV7-9 and TRBJ2-2; no clear D gene. From germline, CDR1 is SEHNR and CDR2 FQNEAQ (reference sequence). The CDR3 runs 14 residues. V was cut by 5 bases and J by 1 base, with 8 bases left in between. CDR3 nucleotide sequence: TGTGCCAGCAGCCGCGAAAGGAACACCGGGGAGCTGTTTTTT. It codes for CASSRERNTGELFF.